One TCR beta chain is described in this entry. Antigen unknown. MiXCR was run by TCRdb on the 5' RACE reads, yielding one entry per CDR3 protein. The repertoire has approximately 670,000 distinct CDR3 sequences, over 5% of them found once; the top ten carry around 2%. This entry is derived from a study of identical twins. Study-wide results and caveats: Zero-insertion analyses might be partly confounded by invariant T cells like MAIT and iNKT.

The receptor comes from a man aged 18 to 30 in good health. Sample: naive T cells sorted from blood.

Here the CDR3 reads CASSYEATSSYEQYF. The CDR3 region has the DNA TGTGCCAGCAGTTACGAAGCGACAAGCTCCTACGAGCAGTACTTC. The V gene is TRBV6-5, the J gene TRBJ2-7, with D unresolved. Germline V lookup: CDR1 MNHEY, CDR2 SVGAGI. The length of the CDR3 is 15 residues. Trimming pared 2 bases from V and 0 bases from J, leaving 11 bases between.